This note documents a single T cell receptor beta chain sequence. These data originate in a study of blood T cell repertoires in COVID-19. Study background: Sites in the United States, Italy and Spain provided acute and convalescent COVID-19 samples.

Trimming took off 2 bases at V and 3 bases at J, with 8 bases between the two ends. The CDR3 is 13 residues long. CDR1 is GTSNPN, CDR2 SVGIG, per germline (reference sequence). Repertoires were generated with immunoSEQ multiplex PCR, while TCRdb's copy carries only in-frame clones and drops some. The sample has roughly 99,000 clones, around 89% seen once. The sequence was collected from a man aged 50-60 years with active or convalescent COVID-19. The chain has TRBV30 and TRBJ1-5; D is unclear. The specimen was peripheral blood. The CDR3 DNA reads TGTGCCTGGAGTCACAGAAACAATCAGCCCCAGCATTTT. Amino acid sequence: CAWSHRNNQPQHF.